These T cell receptor beta chains were read from a single sample in a study of shared clonotypes between healthy human individuals. Clones were sequenced by immunoSEQ multiplex PCR, and TCRdb holds only the in-frame ones, with some missing. The sample includes about 1,500,000 clones, roughly 96% of them seen just once. The sample comprised naive CD4+ T cells sorted from blood. The receptors derive from a man aged 25 to 40 in good health. The CDR3 runs from the conserved cysteine through the conserved F or W. The D gene is left open where the match is weak. The size of a clone is reported for some rows only, either as once, few or many, or as a class for expanded clones.

V gene: TRBV5-4; J gene: TRBJ2-5; clone size: -; D gene: -; CDR3 protein: CASSRGTNQETQYF; CDR3 DNA: TGTGCCAGCAGCAGGGGGACTAACCAAGAGACCCAGTACTTC
V gene: TRBV5-1; J gene: TRBJ2-5; clone size: -; D gene: TRBD1; CDR3 protein: CASSLQGLEETQYF; CDR3 DNA: TGCGCCAGCAGCTTACAGGGGTTAGAAGAGACCCAGTACTTC
V gene: TRBV28; J gene: TRBJ2-7; clone size: -; D gene: -; CDR3 protein: CASSLYLDSPTYEQYF; CDR3 DNA: TGTGCCAGCAGTTTATATCTTGACAGTCCGACCTACGAGCAGTACTTC
V gene: TRBV25-1; J gene: TRBJ2-1; clone size: -; D gene: TRBD1; CDR3 protein: CASNRGPTYNEQFF; CDR3 DNA: TGTGCCAGCAACAGGGGGCCAACCTACAATGAGCAGTTCTTC
V gene: TRBV18; J gene: TRBJ2-1; clone size: -; D gene: -; CDR3 protein: CASSPTYGNSYNEQFF; CDR3 DNA: TGTGCCAGCTCACCAACTTACGGGAACTCCTACAATGAGCAGTTCTTC
V gene: TRBV5-6; J gene: TRBJ2-7; clone size: -; D gene: TRBD1; CDR3 protein: CASSLQGQLTSYEQYF; CDR3 DNA: TGTGCCAGCAGCTTGCAGGGACAGCTTACCTCCTACGAGCAGTACTTC
V gene: TRBV7-2; J gene: TRBJ2-2; clone size: -; D gene: TRBD2; CDR3 protein: CASSLAGAFAGELFF; CDR3 DNA: TGTGCCAGCAGTCTAGCGGGAGCTTTCGCTGGGGAGCTGTTTTTT
V gene: TRBV6-1; J gene: TRBJ2-2; clone size: -; D gene: -; CDR3 protein: CASSAFTGELFF; CDR3 DNA: TGTGCCAGCAGTGCATTCACCGGGGAGCTGTTTTTT
V gene: TRBV2; J gene: TRBJ1-1; clone size: -; D gene: -; CDR3 protein: CASSVVNTEAFF; CDR3 DNA: TGTGCCAGCAGTGTGGTGAACACTGAAGCTTTCTTT
V gene: TRBV19; J gene: TRBJ2-1; clone size: -; D gene: -; CDR3 protein: CASSIDSRSYNEQFF; CDR3 DNA: TGTGCCAGTAGTATAGACAGTAGGTCCTACAATGAGCAGTTCTTC
V gene: TRBV11-1; J gene: TRBJ2-1; clone size: -; D gene: -; CDR3 protein: CASSLGRGNEQFF; CDR3 DNA: TGTGCCAGCAGCTTAGGACGCGGGAATGAGCAGTTCTTC
V gene: TRBV5-1; J gene: TRBJ2-7; clone size: -; D gene: -; CDR3 protein: CASSLDGSYEQYF; CDR3 DNA: TGCGCCAGCAGCCTTGACGGCTCCTACGAGCAGTACTTC
V gene: TRBV7-2; J gene: TRBJ1-2; clone size: -; D gene: -; CDR3 protein: CASSLVHRLYGYTF; CDR3 DNA: TGTGCCAGCAGCTTAGTTCACAGGCTCTATGGCTACACCTTC
V gene: TRBV27; J gene: TRBJ2-1; clone size: -; D gene: TRBD2; CDR3 protein: CASYPHEAGANEQFF; CDR3 DNA: TGTGCCAGCTATCCCCACGAAGCGGGGGCCAATGAGCAGTTCTTC
V gene: TRBV15; J gene: TRBJ1-4; clone size: -; D gene: TRBD1; CDR3 protein: CATSPMGDRGFEKLFF; CDR3 DNA: TGTGCCACCAGCCCCATGGGGGACAGGGGTTTTGAAAAACTGTTTTTT
V gene: TRBV27; J gene: TRBJ2-7; clone size: -; D gene: TRBD1; CDR3 protein: CASSFGQGKDDSYEQYF; CDR3 DNA: TGTGCCAGCAGTTTTGGACAGGGAAAAGACGACTCCTACGAGCAGTACTTC
V gene: TRBV30; J gene: TRBJ1-1; clone size: -; D gene: -; CDR3 protein: CAWSGTPNTEAFF; CDR3 DNA: TGTGCCTGGAGTGGGACACCGAACACTGAAGCTTTCTTT
V gene: TRBV18; J gene: TRBJ2-1; clone size: -; D gene: TRBD2; CDR3 protein: CASSPTSGSPNSYNEQFF; CDR3 DNA: TGTGCCAGCTCGCCGACTAGCGGGAGTCCCAACTCCTACAATGAGCAGTTCTTC
V gene: TRBV6-5; J gene: TRBJ2-1; clone size: -; D gene: -; CDR3 protein: CASSYRGFYNEQFF; CDR3 DNA: TGTGCCAGCAGTTATAGGGGGTTCTACAATGAGCAGTTCTTC
V gene: TRBV21-1; J gene: TRBJ2-3; clone size: -; D gene: -; CDR3 protein: CASSKFGRLAGRPSITDTQYF; CDR3 DNA: TGTGCCAGCAGCAAATTCGGACGACTAGCGGGAAGGCCCTCTATCACAGATACGCAGTATTTT
V gene: TRBV7-2; J gene: TRBJ1-2; clone size: -; D gene: -; CDR3 protein: CASSLPGQSLYGYTF; CDR3 DNA: TGTGCCAGCAGCTTGCCAGGACAGAGCCTCTATGGCTACACCTTC
V gene: TRBV29-1; J gene: TRBJ2-5; clone size: -; D gene: -; CDR3 protein: CSVSGVEGTETQYF; CDR3 DNA: TGCAGCGTTTCAGGGGTAGAGGGTACGGAGACCCAGTACTTC
V gene: TRBV5-4; J gene: TRBJ2-4; clone size: -; D gene: TRBD1; CDR3 protein: CASSDKKSGTGGNIQYF; CDR3 DNA: TGTGCCAGCAGCGATAAGAAATCCGGGACAGGGGGAAACATTCAGTACTTC
V gene: TRBV25-1; J gene: TRBJ2-5; clone size: -; D gene: -; CDR3 protein: CASSDTSRSGETQYF; CDR3 DNA: TGTGCCAGCAGTGACACTAGCCGCTCAGGAGAGACCCAGTACTTC
V gene: TRBV7-9; J gene: TRBJ2-7; clone size: -; D gene: TRBD1; CDR3 protein: CASSLVGQARSYEQYF; CDR3 DNA: TGTGCCAGCAGCTTAGTTGGACAGGCGCGTTCCTACGAGCAGTACTTC
V gene: TRBV14; J gene: TRBJ1-1; clone size: -; D gene: -; CDR3 protein: CASSKGPNTEAFF; CDR3 DNA: TGTGCCAGCAGTAAGGGACCGAACACTGAAGCTTTCTTT
V gene: TRBV5-5; J gene: TRBJ2-6; clone size: -; D gene: TRBD1; CDR3 protein: CASSLTTGGGGANVLTF; CDR3 DNA: TGTGCCAGCAGCTTAACCACAGGGGGCGGAGGGGCCAACGTCCTGACTTTC
V gene: TRBV28; J gene: TRBJ2-4; clone size: -; D gene: -; CDR3 protein: CASSLAVLAKNIQYF; CDR3 DNA: TGTGCCAGCAGTTTGGCAGTGCTAGCCAAAAACATTCAGTACTTC
V gene: TRBV5-1; J gene: TRBJ2-1; clone size: -; D gene: -; CDR3 protein: CASTRDDYNEQFF; CDR3 DNA: TGCGCCAGTACTCGGGACGATTACAATGAGCAGTTCTTC
V gene: TRBV10-2; J gene: TRBJ2-2; clone size: -; D gene: TRBD2; CDR3 protein: CASSSGRFYTGELFF; CDR3 DNA: TGCGCCAGTTCCAGCGGGAGATTCTACACCGGGGAGCTGTTTTTT
V gene: TRBV11-2; J gene: TRBJ2-5; clone size: -; D gene: -; CDR3 protein: CASSLAREETQYF; CDR3 DNA: TGTGCCAGCAGCTTAGCTAGGGAAGAGACCCAGTACTTC
V gene: TRBV5-5; J gene: TRBJ2-1; clone size: -; D gene: TRBD2; CDR3 protein: CASSQSGLVGGEQFF; CDR3 DNA: TGTGCCAGCAGCCAATCGGGACTAGTCGGTGGTGAGCAGTTCTTC
V gene: TRBV12-5; J gene: TRBJ1-1; clone size: once; D gene: -; CDR3 protein: CASGFTHGSEAFF; CDR3 DNA: TGTGCTAGTGGTTTTACCCACGGGTCGGAAGCTTTCTTT
V gene: TRBV2; J gene: TRBJ2-7; clone size: -; D gene: TRBD2; CDR3 protein: CASVPGLSAYEQYF; CDR3 DNA: TGTGCCAGTGTCCCGGGACTATCGGCCTACGAGCAGTACTTC
V gene: TRBV6-1; J gene: TRBJ1-1; clone size: -; D gene: -; CDR3 protein: CASRAGQSNTEAFF; CDR3 DNA: TGTGCCAGCAGGGCTGGACAGTCGAACACTGAAGCTTTCTTT
V gene: TRBV5-4; J gene: TRBJ2-1; clone size: -; D gene: TRBD2; CDR3 protein: CASSLRRGGSNEQFF; CDR3 DNA: TGTGCCAGCAGCTTAAGACGAGGCGGGAGCAATGAGCAGTTCTTC
V gene: TRBV29-1; J gene: TRBJ1-5; clone size: once; D gene: TRBD1; CDR3 protein: CSVEGYRGQTQTQHF; CDR3 DNA: TGCAGCGTTGAAGGCTACAGGGGCCAGACTCAAACACAGCATTTT
V gene: TRBV25-1; J gene: TRBJ1-5; clone size: -; D gene: TRBD1; CDR3 protein: CASKGTGDQPQHF; CDR3 DNA: TGTGCCAGCAAAGGGACAGGGGACCAGCCCCAGCATTTT
V gene: TRBV6-5; J gene: TRBJ2-2; clone size: -; D gene: -; CDR3 protein: CASSINQGGTGELFF; CDR3 DNA: TGTGCCAGCTCCATCAACCAGGGGGGGACCGGGGAGCTGTTTTTT
V gene: TRBV9; J gene: TRBJ2-7; clone size: -; D gene: TRBD2; CDR3 protein: CASSVGLAGGPYEQYF; CDR3 DNA: TGTGCCAGCAGCGTAGGGCTAGCGGGAGGGCCCTACGAGCAGTACTTC
V gene: TRBV6-5; J gene: TRBJ1-2; clone size: -; D gene: TRBD1; CDR3 protein: CASNTGQGLYGYTF; CDR3 DNA: TGTGCCAGCAATACGGGACAGGGGTTGTATGGCTACACCTTC
V gene: TRBV15; J gene: TRBJ2-7; clone size: -; D gene: TRBD2; CDR3 protein: CATSRGGTSGDEQYF; CDR3 DNA: TGTGCCACCAGCAGAGGGGGGACTAGTGGAGACGAGCAGTACTTC
V gene: TRBV28; J gene: TRBJ2-7; clone size: -; D gene: TRBD1; CDR3 protein: CASSFRDRVMEQYF; CDR3 DNA: TGTGCCAGCAGTTTCCGGGACAGGGTAATGGAGCAGTACTTC
V gene: TRBV30; J gene: TRBJ1-2; clone size: -; D gene: -; CDR3 protein: CAWSRGLFGIIGYTF; CDR3 DNA: TGTGCCTGGAGCCGCGGACTCTTCGGGATTATTGGCTACACCTTC
V gene: TRBV13; J gene: TRBJ2-1; clone size: -; D gene: TRBD2; CDR3 protein: CASSHIIRTSGRRPYNEQFF; CDR3 DNA: TGTGCCAGCAGCCATATTATTCGGACTAGCGGAAGAAGACCCTACAATGAGCAGTTCTTC
V gene: TRBV19; J gene: TRBJ2-5; clone size: -; D gene: -; CDR3 protein: CASSIGVSLSAQYF; CDR3 DNA: TGTGCCAGTAGTATAGGGGTCTCCTTGTCGGCCCAGTACTTC
V gene: TRBV5-1; J gene: TRBJ2-2; clone size: -; D gene: TRBD2; CDR3 protein: CASSLDGGRGTGELFF; CDR3 DNA: TGCGCCAGCAGCTTGGATGGCGGGAGGGGCACCGGGGAGCTGTTTTTT
V gene: TRBV5-1; J gene: TRBJ1-2; clone size: once; D gene: -; CDR3 protein: CASSSRENYGYTF; CDR3 DNA: TGCGCCAGCAGCTCCCGGGAGAACTATGGCTACACCTTC
V gene: TRBV7-2; J gene: TRBJ2-7; clone size: -; D gene: -; CDR3 protein: CASSPRSFEQYF; CDR3 DNA: TGTGCCAGCAGCCCCCGGTCGTTCGAGCAGTACTTC
V gene: TRBV4-3; J gene: TRBJ2-1; clone size: -; D gene: -; CDR3 protein: CASSQDGASRRTNEQFF; CDR3 DNA: TGCGCCAGCAGCCAAGATGGCGCTAGCCGACGAACGAATGAGCAGTTCTTC
V gene: TRBV6-1; J gene: TRBJ1-4; clone size: -; D gene: -; CDR3 protein: CASSPRLGTNEKLFF; CDR3 DNA: TGTGCCAGCAGTCCCCGATTGGGAACTAATGAAAAACTGTTTTTT
V gene: TRBV5-1; J gene: TRBJ2-3; clone size: -; D gene: TRBD2; CDR3 protein: CASSLVRFGLAGKDTQYF; CDR3 DNA: TGCGCCAGCAGCTTGGTACGATTCGGACTAGCGGGAAAAGATACGCAGTATTTT
V gene: TRBV5-4; J gene: TRBJ1-2; clone size: -; D gene: TRBD1; CDR3 protein: CASSLVSFRTGTYGYTF; CDR3 DNA: TGTGCCAGCAGCTTGGTTTCCTTCCGGACAGGGACATATGGCTACACCTTC
V gene: TRBV28; J gene: TRBJ2-1; clone size: once; D gene: TRBD2; CDR3 protein: CASSFMLAGLNEQFF; CDR3 DNA: TGTGCCAGCAGTTTCATGTTAGCGGGACTAAATGAGCAGTTCTTC
V gene: TRBV5-6; J gene: TRBJ1-1; clone size: -; D gene: -; CDR3 protein: CASSLIIGGTEAFF; CDR3 DNA: TGTGCCAGCAGCTTGATCATAGGGGGCACTGAAGCTTTCTTT